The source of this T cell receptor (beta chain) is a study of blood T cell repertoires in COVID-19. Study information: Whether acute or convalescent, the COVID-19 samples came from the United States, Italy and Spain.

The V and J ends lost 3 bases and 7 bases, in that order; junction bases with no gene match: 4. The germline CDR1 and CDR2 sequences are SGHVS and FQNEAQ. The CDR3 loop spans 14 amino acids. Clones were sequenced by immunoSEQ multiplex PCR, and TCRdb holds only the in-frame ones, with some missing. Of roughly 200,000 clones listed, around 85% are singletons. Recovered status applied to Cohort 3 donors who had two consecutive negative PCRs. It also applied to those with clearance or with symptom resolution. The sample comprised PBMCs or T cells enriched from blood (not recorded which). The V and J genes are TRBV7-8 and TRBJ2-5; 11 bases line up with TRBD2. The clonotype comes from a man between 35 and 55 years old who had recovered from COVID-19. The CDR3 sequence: CASSLPGLAATQYF. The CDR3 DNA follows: TGTGCCAGCAGCTTGCCGGGACTAGCGGCGACCCAGTACTTC.